This record covers a single TCR beta chain. Its antigen is not known. Using its own MiXCR run on the RT-PCR reads, TCRdb lists one record per CDR3 protein. The sample holds 500,000 to 600,000 distinct CDR3 sequences, approximately 17% seen once. The CDR3 has 15 residues. Germline V lookup: CDR1 LGHNA, CDR2 YNFKEQ. Losses at the gene ends were 2 bases for V and 2 bases for J; bases not matched to a gene: 5. The sample belongs to a study of response to subunit inactivated influenza vaccine. Study findings and constraints: Seasonal influenza vaccination, on each occasion, was suggested by the authors to recruit few new T cells.

The material sequenced was CD4+ T cells sorted from PBMCs, taken roughly 24 months after vaccination. This chain connects TRBV4-2 to TRBJ2-7; 8 nucleotides align to TRBD2. The source of this sequence is a man between 50 and 75 years old who received an inactivated influenza vaccine. Written as DNA, the CDR3 is TGTGCCAGCAGCCAATCCAGCGGGAGCGCCTACGAGCAGTACTTC. Translating it yields CASSQSSGSAYEQYF.